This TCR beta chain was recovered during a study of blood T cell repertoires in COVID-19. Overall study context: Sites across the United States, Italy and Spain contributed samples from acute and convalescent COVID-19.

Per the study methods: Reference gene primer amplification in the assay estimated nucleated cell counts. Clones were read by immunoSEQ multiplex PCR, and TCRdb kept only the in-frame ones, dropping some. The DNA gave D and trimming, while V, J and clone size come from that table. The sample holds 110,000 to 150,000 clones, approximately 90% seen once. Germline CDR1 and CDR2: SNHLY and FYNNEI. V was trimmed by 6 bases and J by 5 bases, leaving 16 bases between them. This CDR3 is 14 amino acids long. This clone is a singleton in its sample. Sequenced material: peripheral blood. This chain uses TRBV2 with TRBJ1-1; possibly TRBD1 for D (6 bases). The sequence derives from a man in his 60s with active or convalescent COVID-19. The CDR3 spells CASSLTGSGTEAFF. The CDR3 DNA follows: TGTGCCAGCAGCCTCACAGGGTCAGGAACTGAAGCTTTCTTT.